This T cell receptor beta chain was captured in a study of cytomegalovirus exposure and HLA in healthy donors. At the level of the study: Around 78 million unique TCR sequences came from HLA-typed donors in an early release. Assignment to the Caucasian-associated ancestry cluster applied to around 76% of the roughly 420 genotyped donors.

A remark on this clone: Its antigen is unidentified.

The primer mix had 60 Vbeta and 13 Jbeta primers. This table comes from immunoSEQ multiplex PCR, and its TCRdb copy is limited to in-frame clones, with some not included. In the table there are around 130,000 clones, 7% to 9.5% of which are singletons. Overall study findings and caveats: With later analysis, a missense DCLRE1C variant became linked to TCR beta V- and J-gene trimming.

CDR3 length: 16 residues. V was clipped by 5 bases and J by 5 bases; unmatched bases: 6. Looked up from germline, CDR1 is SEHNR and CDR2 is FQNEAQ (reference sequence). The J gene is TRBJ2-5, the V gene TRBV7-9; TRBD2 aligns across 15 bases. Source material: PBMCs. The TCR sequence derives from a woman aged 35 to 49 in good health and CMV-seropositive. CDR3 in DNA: TGTGCCAGCAGCCGGACTAGCGGGGGGGCCTGGGAGACCCAGTACTTC. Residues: CASSRTSGGAWETQYF.